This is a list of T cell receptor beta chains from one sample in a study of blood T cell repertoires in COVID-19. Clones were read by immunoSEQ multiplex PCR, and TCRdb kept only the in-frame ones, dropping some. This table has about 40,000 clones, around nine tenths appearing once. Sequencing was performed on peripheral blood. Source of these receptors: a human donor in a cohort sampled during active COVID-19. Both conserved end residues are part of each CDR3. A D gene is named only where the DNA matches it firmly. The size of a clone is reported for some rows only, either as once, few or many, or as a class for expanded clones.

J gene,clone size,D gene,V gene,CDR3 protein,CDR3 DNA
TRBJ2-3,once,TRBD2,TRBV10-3,CAISGEGQAYTDTQYF,TGTGCCATCAGTGGGGAGGGGCAGGCCTACACAGATACGCAGTATTTT
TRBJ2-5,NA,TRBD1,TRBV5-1,CASSLGQGFEGETQYF,TGCGCCAGCAGCTTGGGACAGGGGTTTGAAGGAGAGACCCAGTACTTC
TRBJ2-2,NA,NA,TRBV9,CASSPNLGGELFF,TGTGCCAGCAGCCCAAACCTAGGAGGGGAGCTGTTTTTT
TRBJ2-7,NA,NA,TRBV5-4,CASSPISSQEQYF,TGTGCCAGCAGCCCGATCAGTAGCCAGGAGCAGTACTTC
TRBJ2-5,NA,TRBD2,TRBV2,CASSDGTSGGPETQYF,TGTGCCAGCAGTGACGGGACTAGCGGGGGTCCGGAGACCCAGTACTTC
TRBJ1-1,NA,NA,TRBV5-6,CASMWALDTEAFF,TGTGCCAGCATGTGGGCCCTGGACACTGAAGCTTTCTTT
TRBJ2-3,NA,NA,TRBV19,CASSIRREDTQYF,TGTGCCAGTAGTATCCGGAGGGAAGATACGCAGTATTTT
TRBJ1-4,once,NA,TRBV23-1,CASRGARARDEKLFF,TGCGCCAGCAGGGGGGCCAGGGCAAGGGATGAAAAACTGTTTTTT
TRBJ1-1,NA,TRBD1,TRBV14,CASSRGQGLNTEAFF,TGTGCCAGCAGCCGGGGACAGGGCCTCAACACTGAAGCTTTCTTT
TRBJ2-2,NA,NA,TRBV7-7,CASSLEGGASGELFF,TGTGCTAGCAGCTTAGAAGGGGGGGCATCCGGGGAGCTGTTTTTT
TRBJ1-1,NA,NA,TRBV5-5,CASSLGANTEAFF,TGTGCCAGCAGCTTGGGGGCGAACACTGAAGCTTTCTTT
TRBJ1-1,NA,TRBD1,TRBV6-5,CASRTGRREAFF,TGTGCCAGTCGGACAGGGAGGCGGGAAGCTTTCTTT
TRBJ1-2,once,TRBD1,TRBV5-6,CASSLGQGARGYTF,TGTGCCAGCAGCTTGGGACAGGGGGCGCGAGGCTACACCTTC
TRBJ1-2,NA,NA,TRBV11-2,CASSLDAYNYGYTF,TGTGCCAGCAGCTTAGACGCCTATAACTATGGCTACACCTTC
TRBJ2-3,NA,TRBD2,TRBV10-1,CASSDRTSGEYDTQYF,TGCGCCAGCAGTGATAGAACTAGCGGGGAGTACGATACGCAGTATTTT
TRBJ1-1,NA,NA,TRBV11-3,CASSWGGQTNTEAFF,TGTGCCAGCAGCTGGGGGGGACAAACGAACACTGAAGCTTTCTTT
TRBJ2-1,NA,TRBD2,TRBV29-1,CSVERAGGPYEQFF,TGCAGCGTTGAAAGGGCGGGGGGGCCCTATGAGCAGTTCTTC
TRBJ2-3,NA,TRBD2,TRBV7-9,CASSPATSGSDTQYF,TGTGCCAGCAGCCCCGCGACTAGCGGGAGTGATACGCAGTATTTT
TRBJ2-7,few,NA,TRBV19,CASSIEGTYEQYF,TGTGCCAGTAGTATCGAGGGAACCTACGAGCAGTACTTC
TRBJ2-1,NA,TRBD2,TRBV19,CASSLAGGPTEQFF,TGTGCCAGTAGTCTAGCGGGGGGGCCGACTGAGCAGTTCTTC
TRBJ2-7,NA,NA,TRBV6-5,CASMGANPEQYF,TGTGCCAGCATGGGGGCGAACCCCGAGCAGTACTTC
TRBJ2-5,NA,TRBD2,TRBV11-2,CASSRGLAGVQETQYF,TGTGCCAGCAGCAGGGGACTAGCGGGGGTACAAGAGACCCAGTACTTC
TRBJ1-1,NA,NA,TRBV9,CASSARDGGWTEAFF,TGTGCCAGCAGCGCAAGGGACGGGGGGTGGACTGAAGCTTTCTTT